The present entry profiles one TCR beta chain with its context. Its specific antigen is unknown. No base quality values were provided; no much bigger clone lies one nucleotide off. The same CDR3 is also encoded by other DNA sequences in this sample. CDR1 and CDR2 were assigned from the germline V gene as SGHRS and YFSETQ. V is reduced by 0 bases and J by 2 bases, leaving a spacing of 7 bases between them. Inclusive of the bounding cysteine and phenylalanine, the CDR3 is 14 residues long. The read is trimmed to its CDR3 DNA, 42 bases read in frame from base 1. TCR CDR3 regions were amplified from genomic DNA by multiplex PCR using the deep immunoSEQ assay. Extracted genomic DNA from each cell subset was spread evenly across all wells of several immunoSEQ 96-well plates, with each plate serving as a replicate. For sorted subsets, each replicate PCR was loaded with approximately 0.2 ug genomic DNA, equivalent to 30,000 or so T cell genomes. The purified libraries were quantified using a Qubit 3.0 fluorometer, sized with a Bioanalyzer 2100, and then quantified again using the KAPA Library Quantification kit. Every immunoSEQ 96-well plate was sequenced on a separate single-read 150-cycle Illumina NextSeq 550 flow cell. The published analysis was carried out like this. Because the immunoSEQ output held only junctional sequences and lacked quality scores, the filtering could not match the filtering applied to full-length reads. To assign V/J genes and CDR3, sequences were annotated using PyIR, a Python wrapper for IgBLAST v1.9, with IMGT germline references. Reads with weak V/J assignments (E-value above 1e-6), missing CDR3, stop codons, out-of-frame junctions, or ambiguous translated residues were removed. V3J clonotypes were defined by identical inferred V gene, J gene, and CDR3 amino acid sequence. Percentage overlap between repertoires was calculated by dividing the number of shared unique clonotypes by the size of the smaller repertoire. Repertoire richness was assessed with RTK rarefaction, the Chao1 estimator, and Recon v2.1 estimates of unobserved clonotypes. OLGA was used to compute generation probabilities for all TCRbeta clonotypes that the gDNA method yielded from a few donors. The table comes from immuneACCESS by way of TCRdb, which keeps in-frame sequences with V and J called. Part of the clones is missing from these tables; in studies checked, under half for an unresolved V gene and the rest for unknown reasons. The V and J calls and clone size come from that table; D and trimming were worked out from the DNA. Counted in this sample were about 1 million clones; around 74% of them appeared once. 1.4% to 1.5% of the sample is in the top ten clones.

The donors were healthy, HIV-negative adults with no recently reported acute infections or vaccinations. All donors were Caucasian adults living in Nashville, Tennessee, USA. CD4+ T cells were enriched by magnetic negative selection, after which naive cells were positively selected on CD45RA and the negative fraction was taken as the memory subset. After blood collection by leukapheresis, PBMCs were isolated using Ficoll-Histopaque density gradient centrifugation and then cryopreserved in the vapor phase of liquid nitrogen. Analytical flow cytometry was used to check the purity and quantity of every magnetically sorted T cell population. Genomic DNA was isolated from each sorted fraction and quantified by UV absorbance on a Nanodrop 2000c. These data are taken from a study of shared clonotypes between healthy human individuals (dated by TCRdb to the early 2020s). In the study overall: A few men and a couple of women, aged 18 to 49 years, made up the cohort. Between about 0.9 and 10 billion PBMCs per donor were obtained by leukapheresis. To increase sequencing depth and limit assay-specific biases, different laboratories used diverse techniques to prepare libraries and sequence TCR repertoires. For each donor, CD4 naive and CD4 memory were each given three plates, CD8 naive was given two plates, and CD8 memory was given one plate. To estimate repertoire size and how much clonotype sharing occurs between individuals, the study deeply sequenced the blood TCR repertoires of roughly 5 healthy adults. The study at large found these results: The small number of donors limited the genetic and exposure-history diversity represented. Incomplete sequencing was indicated by rarefaction of sorted-subset datasets, despite the large sequencing depth. Naive subsets generally had larger estimated clonotype richness than memory subsets. Pairwise subsampling led to the expectation that sequencing depth would affect the degree of clonotype sharing among donors. Clonotypes shared by all four sorted-subset donors showed higher generation probabilities than non-shared clonotypes. When several donors were compared, the shared fraction of clonotypes was about 5.4% for naive CD4, approximately 3.5% for naive CD8, roughly 2.3% for memory CD4, and roughly 0.4% for memory CD8. Sampling was restricted to blood, and TCR repertoires in tissue are likely to differ from TCR repertoires in blood.

Recombination connected TRBV5-1 to TRBJ2-3; a tentative D match to TRBD2 spans 6 bases. This sequence originates from a man younger than 35 in good health. Sample: memory CD4+ T cells sorted from blood. The sample's cell subset or site label is to be understood as: CD45RA-negative fraction. The DNA is as follows: TGCGCCAGCAGCTTGGTGGACTACACAGATACGCAGTATTTT. Translated, it gives CASSLVDYTDTQYF.